These 29 T cell receptor beta chains were sequenced from one sample in a study of T-cell memory formation after mild COVID-19. TCRdb analysed the 5' RACE reads with MiXCR anew, one entry per CDR3 protein. This sample has a few hundred thousand distinct CDR3 sequences, with 8.5% to 9.5% found just once. Sequencing was carried out using PBMCs or a T cell subset sorted from them (not recorded which). All receptors derive from a man younger than 35 who had mild COVID-19 (a few samples of this study predate the infection). Cell type and time point are not known.

This clonotype was seen more than once but under ten times. Relative to the germline gene, one junction end is altered; a read error may explain this. This sequence joins TRBV7-7 and TRBJ2-5; D not resolved. The CDR3 has 15 residues. CDR1 and CDR2 from the germline V gene are SSHAT and FNYEAQ (reference sequence). CDR3 residues: CASSPLASHEETQYF. The CDR3 DNA follows: TGTGCTAGCAGCCCTCTGGCCAGCCATGAAGAGACCCAGTACTTC. The complete variable domain, with remaining parts taken from reference TRBV7-7 and TRBJ2-5, reads GAGVSQSPRYKVTKRGQDVTLRCDPISSHATLYWYQQALGQGPEFLTYFNYEAQPDKSGLPSDRFSAERPEGSISTLTIQRTEQRDSAMYRCASSPLASHEETQYFGPGTRLLVL.

This clonotype was picked up a small number of times. V and J are TRBV4-2 and TRBJ1-6; no firm D call. Between the trimmed V and J ends, which lost 0 bases and 7 bases, there was a span of 4 bases. This CDR3 comprises 13 residues. The germline CDR1 and CDR2 sequences are LGHNA and YNFKEQ. In DNA form, the CDR3 reads TGTGCCAGCAGCCAAGATTCGAATTCACCCCTCCACTTT. It translates to CASSQDSNSPLHF.

This clonotype was seen a few times. The gene calls are TRBV7-9 and TRBJ2-7; no clear D gene. V lost 1 base and J lost 7, with 8 bases in between. This CDR3 comprises 12 residues. In germline, CDR1 is SEHNR, CDR2 FQNEAQ (reference sequence). As DNA, the CDR3 is TGTGCCAGCAGCTTAGGTTTCCGTGAGCAGTACTTC. Translated: CASSLGFREQYF.

The chain has TRBV7-2 and TRBJ1-5, with a possible D match to TRBD1 (5 bases). There are 15 residues in the CDR3. V was pared by 5 bases and J by 5 bases, with 16 bases between. The germline V gene encodes CDR1 SGHTA and CDR2 FQGNSA. The CDR3: CASSPRGGGYQPQHF. CDR3 DNA sequence: TGTGCCAGCAGCCCGCGGGGGGGGGGGTATCAGCCCCAGCATTTT.

The chain combines TRBV5-5 with TRBJ1-2; D uncertain. This CDR3 spans 15 amino acids. Trimming shortened V by 1 base and J by 6 bases, and 16 bases separated the two germline ends. Looked up from germline, CDR1 is SGHKS and CDR2 is YYEKEE (reference sequence). CDR3 bases: TGTGCCAGCAGCTTGTCTCGGCAGCCCCGAGATGGCTACACCTTC. This gives the protein CASSLSRQPRDGYTF.

The chain has TRBV27 and TRBJ2-7; D is uncertain. V gave up 2 bases and J gave up 0 bases, with 8 bases separating them. CDR1 is MNHEY and CDR2 is SMNVEV in the germline V gene (reference sequence). The CDR3 has 14 amino acids. CDR3 DNA sequence: TGTGCCAGCAGTTTAGCTGGTAGCTCCTACGAGCAGTACTTC. Its protein is CASSLAGSSYEQYF.

The gene calls are TRBV6-5 and TRBJ1-1, with D possibly matching TRBD1 (6 bases). Germline V gene data show CDR1 as MNHEY and CDR2 as SVGAGI. The CDR3 is 13 residues long. The V and J ends lost 10 bases and 4 bases respectively, with 16 bases between them. The CDR3 DNA reads as TGTGCCACCGAATCAGAAGGGGGCACTGAAGCTTTCTTT. Its translation is CATESEGGTEAFF.

This clonotype has ten or more counts. The chain carries TRBV7-3 and TRBJ2-3, with 9 bases lining up with TRBD2. The CDR3 sequence is 16 residues long. The V gene's germline CDR1 is SGHTA and CDR2 FQGTGA. Trimming cost V 2 bases and J 4 bases; bases outside gene matches: 7. The DNA for the CDR3 is TGTGCCAGCAGCTTATCGGGCGGGGGGGTCGCAGATACGCAGTATTTT. This encodes CASSLSGGGVADTQYF. The full variable domain, completed using reference TRBV7-3 and TRBJ2-3, is GAGVSQTPSNKVTEKGKYVELRCDPISGHTALYWYRQSLGQGPEFLIYFQGTGAADDSGLPNDRFFAVRPEGSVSTLKIQRTERGDSAVYLCASSLSGGGVADTQYFGPGTRLTVL.

A few counts support this clonotype. The chain links TRBV7-9 to TRBJ2-5, with D uncertain. V was clipped by 1 base and J by 0 bases, with 6 bases between them. CDR3 size: 14 residues. The germline gives CDR1 SEHNR, CDR2 FQNEAQ (reference sequence). Written as DNA, the CDR3 is TGTGCCAGCAGCTTAGGGTCGTACCAAGAGACCCAGTACTTC. As protein: CASSLGSYQETQYF.

CDR3 loop: CASSQDRRDRNTYGYTF. The CDR3, as DNA: TGCGCCAGCAGCCAAGATCGGAGGGACAGGAACACTTATGGCTACACCTTC. The chain couples TRBV4-3 to TRBJ1-2; TRBD1 aligns across 8 bases. This CDR3 is built from 17 residues. CDR1 and CDR2 (germline): LGHNA, YSLEER. J was trimmed by 5 bases and V by 0 bases; bases with no gene match: 11.

This chain links TRBV4-3 with TRBJ2-3; D is possibly TRBD2 (5 bases). CDR1 and CDR2 (germline): LGHNA, YSLEER. The CDR3 runs to 13 residues. V lost 10 bases to trimming and J lost 2 bases, with 13 bases between them. This CDR3 is CATSPGFTDTQYF. The CDR3 coding sequence is TGCGCCACCTCTCCGGGGTTCACAGATACGCAGTATTTT.

This clonotype has more than one count but fewer than ten. J is TRBJ2-4 and V is TRBV6-5, with a possible D match to TRBD1 (5 bases). CDR1 is MNHEY and CDR2 is SVGAGI in the germline V gene. The ends were cut back, 6 bases at V and 0 bases at J, with 12 bases in the middle. The CDR3 runs 15 residues. For the CDR3, the DNA is TGTGCCAGCAGCATAGACAGAATAGCCAAAAACATTCAGTACTTC. As protein: CASSIDRIAKNIQYF.

J is TRBJ2-5 and V is TRBV5-4, with 9 bases lining up with TRBD2. The V gene's germline CDR1 is SGHNT and CDR2 YYREEE (reference sequence). The CDR3 is 14 amino acids. With 2 bases clipped from V and 5 bases from J, the junction kept 4 bases outside the gene matches. The CDR3 reads CASSFGGGAETQYF. CDR3 DNA sequence: TGTGCCAGCAGCTTTGGCGGGGGGGCGGAGACCCAGTACTTC.

This clonotype was observed a few times. The chain recombines TRBV4-3 with TRBJ1-2, with 8 bases fitting TRBD1. The CDR3 extends over 16 amino acids. Germline lookup yields CDR1 LGHNA and CDR2 YSLEER. V dropped 1 base and J dropped 5; count of bases not matched to a gene: 9. The CDR3 loop reads CASSQASAGGLYGYTF. In DNA, the CDR3 is TGCGCCAGCAGCCAAGCCTCGGCAGGGGGCTTGTATGGCTACACCTTC.

This clonotype was picked up many times. This sequence joins TRBV5-1 and TRBJ1-1; D unclear. Trimming shortened V by 0 bases and J by 1 base, and 7 bases separated the two germline ends. The CDR3 contains 14 residues. Germline V gene lookup returns CDR1 SGHRS and CDR2 YFSETQ. CDR3 residues: CASSLAPPNTEAFF. Here the CDR3 DNA reads TGCGCCAGCAGCTTGGCGCCACCGAACACTGAAGCTTTCTTT.

This clonotype was counted a few times. This sequence joins TRBV4-1 and TRBJ1-2; 12 nucleotides line up with TRBD1. This CDR3 is built from 16 residues. Germline loops: CDR1 MGHRA, CDR2 YSYEKL. The junction had 9 bases not matched to a gene; V was cut back by 2 bases and J by 8 bases. This chain's CDR3 is CASSQQGTGGQGGYTF. Written as DNA, the CDR3 is TGCGCCAGCAGCCAACAAGGGACAGGGGGCCAAGGAGGCTACACCTTC.

This clonotype turned up a few times. The rearrangement links TRBV4-1 to TRBJ2-5, with 9 positions matching TRBD1. Germline loops: CDR1 MGHRA, CDR2 YSYEKL. The CDR3 is made up of 15 amino acids. The V and J ends lost 2 bases and 5 bases, in that order; junction bases with no gene match: 6. The CDR3: CASSQTGTGLETQYF. CDR3 coding DNA: TGCGCCAGCAGCCAAACCGGGACAGGGCTGGAGACCCAGTACTTC.

This clonotype was recorded many times. V usage is TRBV5-1 and J usage is TRBJ2-7, with D possibly TRBD2 on 6 matching bases. V lost 5 bases to trimming and J lost 2 bases, with 17 bases between them. The CDR3 contains 15 residues. Germline-derived CDR1 and CDR2 are SGHRS and YFSETQ. The CDR3 sequence is CASRSGRENTYEQYF. In DNA, the CDR3 is TGCGCCAGCAGGTCCGGGAGAGAAAATACCTACGAGCAGTACTTC. Using reference TRBV5-1 and TRBJ2-7 for the parts outside the CDR3, the full variable domain is KAGVTQTPRYLIKTRGQQVTLSCSPISGHRSVSWYQQTPGQGLQFLFEYFSETQRNKGNFPGRFSGRQFSNSRSEMNVSTLELGDSALYLCASRSGRENTYEQYFGPGTRLTVT.

This clonotype was detected only a few times. J is TRBJ2-7 and V is TRBV12-2; TRBD1 reflects the table's D call only, with no check against the DNA. TRBV12-2 is a recognized pseudogene. The CDR3 sequence is 15 residues long. As DNA, the CDR3 is TGTGCAAGTCGCTCTTACGGGTCAGCGTTCTACGAGCAGTACTTC. This sequence encodes CASRSYGSAFYEQYF.

Ten or more counts support this clonotype. CDR3 nucleotide sequence: TGTGCCAGCAGTGAAAGGGGTGGTGGTTGGCAGTTCTTC. This encodes CASSERGGGWQFF. V is TRBV6-1 and J is TRBJ2-1; TRBD1 is a possible D gene (5 bases). This CDR3 has 13 amino acids. V lost 2 bases and J 12 bases, leaving 14 bases between the germline ends. Germline values: CDR1 MNHNS, CDR2 SASEGT.

The chain has TRBV7-2 and TRBJ1-1; D remains ambiguous. The CDR3 contains 16 residues. Germline V gene sequence: CDR1 SGHTA, CDR2 FQGNSA. Trimming took 4 bases from V and 1 from J, leaving 16 bases between them. Here the CDR3 reads CASSSNPPDSNTEAFF. The CDR3 DNA reads as TGTGCCAGCAGCTCAAACCCTCCGGATTCGAACACTGAAGCTTTCTTT.

This rearrangement joins TRBV7-2 to TRBJ1-2; D is undetermined. The length of the CDR3 is 13 residues. Trimming stripped 1 base from V and 8 bases from J, with 11 bases between. CDR1 and CDR2 from the germline V gene are SGHTA and FQGNSA. The CDR3, as DNA: TGTGCCAGCAGCTTAGAGGCAGGAATCGGCTACACCTTC. It codes for CASSLEAGIGYTF.

This chain links TRBV7-3 with TRBJ2-5; D is possibly TRBD1 or TRBD2 (6 bases each). In germline, CDR1 is SGHTA, CDR2 FQGTGA. Between the trimmed V and J ends, which lost 2 bases and 5 bases, there was a span of 12 bases. The CDR3 runs 14 residues. The CDR3 protein is CASSLEGGRETQYF. CDR3 in DNA: TGTGCCAGCAGCTTAGAGGGGGGCCGGGAGACCCAGTACTTC.

This clonotype was detected a few times. The V call is TRBV20-1, the J call TRBJ1-1; possibly TRBD1 for D (5 bases). This CDR3 has 15 residues. Germline V gene lookup returns CDR1 DFQATT and CDR2 SNEGSKA (reference sequence). Trimming took off 3 bases at V and 0 bases at J, with 14 bases between the two ends. The CDR3 is CSASPTRGVNTEAFF. CDR3 bases: TGCAGTGCTAGTCCCACCCGGGGGGTGAACACTGAAGCTTTCTTT.

The gene calls are TRBV14 and TRBJ2-7; D may be TRBD1 (6 bases). The CDR3 extends over 15 amino acids. Trimming cost V 3 bases and J 2 bases, with 14 bases left between them. The germline CDR1 and CDR2 sequences are SGHDN and FVKESK. Here the CDR3 DNA reads TGTGCCAGCAGCCAGATCCTGACAGGAGCCTACGAGCAGTACTTC. It translates to CASSQILTGAYEQYF.

The gene calls are TRBV7-2 and TRBJ1-1; D remains ambiguous. Trimming took off 3 bases at V and 1 base at J, with 12 bases between the two ends. Germline V gene sequence: CDR1 SGHTA, CDR2 FQGNSA. CDR3 size: 15 residues. CDR3 in DNA: TGTGCCAGCAGCTTTGGACCCCTGGGGAACACTGAAGCTTTCTTT. It codes for CASSFGPLGNTEAFF.

The CDR3 nucleotides are TGTGCCAGCAGCTTAGTGGGGCAGGGTGACGGCTACACCTTC. This gives the protein CASSLVGQGDGYTF. The V and J genes are TRBV7-2 and TRBJ1-2; TRBD1 is a possible D gene (5 bases). CDR1 and CDR2 (germline): SGHTA, FQGNSA. Trimming removed 1 base from V and 8 bases from J, with 14 bases in between. This CDR3 has 14 residues.

This clonotype was seen a handful of times. V gene TRBV4-1 combines with J gene TRBJ2-1; TRBD2 matches at 10 bases. The germline V gene has CDR1 MGHRA and CDR2 YSYEKL. V shed 4 bases, J shed 7 bases, and the junction held 13 bases outside the gene matches. CDR3 size: 17 residues. The CDR3 protein is CASSLRIAGGSTNEQFF. DNA for the CDR3: TGCGCCAGCAGCCTTCGCATAGCGGGGGGCTCGACGAATGAGCAGTTCTTC.

This clonotype occurred many times. This chain uses TRBV7-2 with TRBJ2-3; D is ambiguous. CDR1 is SGHTA, CDR2 FQGNSA, per germline. The CDR3 covers 13 residues. The ends were cut back, 5 bases at V and 0 bases at J, with 6 bases in the middle. The DNA for the CDR3 is TGTGCCAGCAGCGCAGAAAGCACAGATACGCAGTATTTT. This codes for CASSAESTDTQYF.